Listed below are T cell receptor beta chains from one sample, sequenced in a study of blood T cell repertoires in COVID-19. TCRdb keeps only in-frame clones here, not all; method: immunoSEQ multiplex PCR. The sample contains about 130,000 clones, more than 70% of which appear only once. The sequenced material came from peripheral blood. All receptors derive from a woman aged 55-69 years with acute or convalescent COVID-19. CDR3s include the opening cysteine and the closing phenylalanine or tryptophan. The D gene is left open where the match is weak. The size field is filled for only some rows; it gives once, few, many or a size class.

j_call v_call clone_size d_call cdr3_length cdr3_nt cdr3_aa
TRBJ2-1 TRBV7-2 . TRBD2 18 TGTGCCAGCAGCTTTGACCTTCTAGCGGGAGTATCCTACAATGAGCAGTTCTTC CASSFDLLAGVSYNEQFF
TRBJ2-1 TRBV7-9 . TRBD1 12 TGTGCCACCGACAGGGGAGACAATGAGCAGTTCTTC CATDRGDNEQFF
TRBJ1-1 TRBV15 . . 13 TGTGCCACCAGCAGAGATCGGGGGGTGGTTGCTTTCTTT CATSRDRGVVAFF
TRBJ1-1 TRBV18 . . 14 TGTGCCAGCTCACCAGCTTCACAAAACACTGAAGCTTTCTTT CASSPASQNTEAFF
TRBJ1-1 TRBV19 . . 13 TGTGCCAGTACGACAGCAATGAACACTGAAGCTTTCTTT CASTTAMNTEAFF
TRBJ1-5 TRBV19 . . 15 TGTGCCAGTAGTATAGGGGGACTCCCAAATCAGCCCCAGCATTTT CASSIGGLPNQPQHF
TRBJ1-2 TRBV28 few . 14 TGTGCCAGCAGACCCGGGGGGGATGACTATGGCTACACCTTC CASRPGGDDYGYTF
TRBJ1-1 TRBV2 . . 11 TGTGCCAGCATGCGGAACACTGAAGCTTTCTTT CASMRNTEAFF
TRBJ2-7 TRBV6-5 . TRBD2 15 TGTGCCAGCAGTCACGGACTAGCGGATACCTACGAGCAGTACTTC CASSHGLADTYEQYF
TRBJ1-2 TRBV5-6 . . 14 TGTGCCAGCAGCTTGGGACAGATAGGCTATGGCTACACCTTC CASSLGQIGYGYTF
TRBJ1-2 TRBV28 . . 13 TGTGCCAGCAGGCAGGGACAAAACTATGGCTACACCTTC CASRQGQNYGYTF
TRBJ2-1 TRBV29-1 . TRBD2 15 TGCAGCGCTGCCCGTGAGACTAGCGCTTACAATGAGCAGTTCTTC CSAARETSAYNEQFF
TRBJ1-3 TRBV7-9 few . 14 TGTGCCAGCAGCTTATATGCGACTGGAAACACCATATATTTT CASSLYATGNTIYF
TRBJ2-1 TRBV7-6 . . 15 TGTGCCAGCAGCGCGTTATCTAGCTCCTACAATGAGCAGTTCTTC CASSALSSSYNEQFF
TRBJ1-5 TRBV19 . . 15 TGTGCCAGTAAAGGTGAAGGGAGAACCAATCAGCCCCAGCATTTT CASKGEGRTNQPQHF
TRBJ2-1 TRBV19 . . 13 TGTGCCAGTAGTAGAGGGCCTTACAATGAGCAGTTCTTC CASSRGPYNEQFF
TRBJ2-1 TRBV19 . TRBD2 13 TGTGCCAGTCGGGAGGGGGTTTACAATGAGCAGTTCTTC CASREGVYNEQFF
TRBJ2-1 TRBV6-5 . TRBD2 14 TGTGCCAGCAGGGCTAGCGGGAGCTGGCTTCAGCAGTTCTTC CASRASGSWLQQFF
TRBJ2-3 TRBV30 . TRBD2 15 TGTGCCTGGAGTGTAGAAGCGGGACTGCGAGATACGCAGTATTTT CAWSVEAGLRDTQYF
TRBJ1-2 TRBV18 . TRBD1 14 TGTGCCAGCTCACCACCAACAGGGGAGTATGGCTACACCTTC CASSPPTGEYGYTF
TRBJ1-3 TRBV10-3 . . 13 TGTGCCATCAGTGCGGGGTCTGGAAACACCATATATTTT CAISAGSGNTIYF
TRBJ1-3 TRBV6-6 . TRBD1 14 TGTGCCAGCAGCCCTGCAGGGGGAGGAAACACCATATATTTT CASSPAGGGNTIYF
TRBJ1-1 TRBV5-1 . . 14 TGCGCCAGCAGCCCATCAGCGATGAGGACTGAAGCTTTCTTT CASSPSAMRTEAFF
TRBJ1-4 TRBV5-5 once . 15 TGTGCCAGCAGCCACGGGACATTTACTAATGAAAAACTGTTTTTT CASSHGTFTNEKLFF
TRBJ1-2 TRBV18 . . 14 TGTGCCAGCTCACCAATCACAGGAGAAGGAAGCTACACCTTC CASSPITGEGSYTF
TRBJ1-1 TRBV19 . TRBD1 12 TGTGCCAGTAGTATGGACAGGGGGCGAGCTTTCTTT CASSMDRGRAFF
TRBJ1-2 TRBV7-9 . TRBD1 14 TGTGCCAGCAGCTTAGGACAGGGCGATAATGGCTACACCTTC CASSLGQGDNGYTF
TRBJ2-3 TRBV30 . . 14 TGTGCCTGGAGTGGGTCCGGGTGGGCAGATACGCAGTATTTT CAWSGSGWADTQYF
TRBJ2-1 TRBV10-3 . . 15 TGTGCCATCAGTGAGTCAGGGGGAGATAGCAATGAGCAGTTCTTC CAISESGGDSNEQFF
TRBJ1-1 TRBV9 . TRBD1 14 TGTGCCAGCAGCGTAACAGGGGATAACACTGAAGCTTTCTTT CASSVTGDNTEAFF
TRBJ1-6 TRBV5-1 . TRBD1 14 TGCGCCAGCAGCCTGGACAGGGGGAATTCACCCCTCCACTTT CASSLDRGNSPLHF
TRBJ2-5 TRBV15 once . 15 TGTGCCACCAGCAGAGATCTCGGGGGAGAAGAGACCCAGTACTTC CATSRDLGGEETQYF